This note documents a single TCR beta chain sequence. Within the sample, other DNA sequences also encode this same CDR3. The sample comes from a study of blood T cell repertoires in COVID-19. As for the study in general: There were acute and convalescent COVID-19 samples, and they came from the United States, Italy and Spain. T cells, B-cell-depleted T cells, or PBMCs provided the cDNA or gDNA that served as material.

Authors' analysis steps: Nucleated cell counts were estimated from reference gene primer amplification. This table comes from immunoSEQ multiplex PCR, and its TCRdb copy is limited to in-frame clones, with some not included. V and J calls and clone size are those listed in that table; D and trimming were worked out from the DNA. The table lists roughly 220,000 clones, about 85% of them singletons, with about 20% in the top ten. The CDR3 runs to 16 residues. After removal of 2 bases from V and 7 bases from J, the junction contained 11 bases not matched to a gene. In germline, CDR1 is SGHRS, CDR2 YFSETQ.

The chain has TRBV5-1 and TRBJ2-1; 8 bases are a match to TRBD2. This TCR derives from a man aged 25 to 40 with active or convalescent COVID-19. The sample comprised peripheral blood. CDR3 nucleotide sequence: TGCGCCAGCAGCTTCCTTGGGACTAGTGGTAGGAATGAGCAGTTCTTC. Amino acids: CASSFLGTSGRNEQFF.